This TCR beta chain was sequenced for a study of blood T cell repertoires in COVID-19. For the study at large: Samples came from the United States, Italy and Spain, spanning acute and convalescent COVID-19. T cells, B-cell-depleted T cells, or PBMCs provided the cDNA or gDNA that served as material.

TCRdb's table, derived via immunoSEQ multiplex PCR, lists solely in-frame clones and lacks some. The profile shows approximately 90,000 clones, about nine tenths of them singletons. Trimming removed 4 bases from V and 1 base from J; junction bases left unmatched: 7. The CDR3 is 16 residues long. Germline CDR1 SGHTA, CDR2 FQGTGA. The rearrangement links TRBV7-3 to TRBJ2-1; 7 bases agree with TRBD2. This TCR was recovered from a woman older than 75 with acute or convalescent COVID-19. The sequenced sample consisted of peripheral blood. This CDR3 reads CASSSKGRGSYNEQFF. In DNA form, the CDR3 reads TGTGCCAGCAGCTCCAAGGGGCGGGGGTCCTACAATGAGCAGTTCTTC.